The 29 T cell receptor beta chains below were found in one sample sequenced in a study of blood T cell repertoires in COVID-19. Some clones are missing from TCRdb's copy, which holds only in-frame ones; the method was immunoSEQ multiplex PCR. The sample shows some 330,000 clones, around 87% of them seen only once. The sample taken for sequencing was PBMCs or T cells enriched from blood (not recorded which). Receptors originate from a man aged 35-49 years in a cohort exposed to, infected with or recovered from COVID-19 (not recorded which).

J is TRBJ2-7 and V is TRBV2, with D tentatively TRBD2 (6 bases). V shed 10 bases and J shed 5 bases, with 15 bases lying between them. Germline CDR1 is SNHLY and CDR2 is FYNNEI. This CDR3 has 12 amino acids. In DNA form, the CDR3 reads TGTGCCACCGGAACAGGAGGGAACGAGCAGTACTTC. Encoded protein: CATGTGGNEQYF. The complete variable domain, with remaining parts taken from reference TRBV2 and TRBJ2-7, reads EPEVTQTPSHQVTQMGQEVILRCVPISNHLYFYWYRQILGQKVEFLVSFYNNEISEKSEIFDDQFSVERPDGSNFTLKIRSTKLEDSAMYFCATGTGGNEQYFGPGTRLTVT.

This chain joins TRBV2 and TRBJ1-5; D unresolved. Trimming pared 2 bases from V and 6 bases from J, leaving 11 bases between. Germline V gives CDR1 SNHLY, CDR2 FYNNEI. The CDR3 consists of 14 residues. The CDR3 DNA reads TGTGCCAGCAGTGAACGGGAGAAGGGTCAGCCCCAGCATTTT. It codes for CASSEREKGQPQHF.

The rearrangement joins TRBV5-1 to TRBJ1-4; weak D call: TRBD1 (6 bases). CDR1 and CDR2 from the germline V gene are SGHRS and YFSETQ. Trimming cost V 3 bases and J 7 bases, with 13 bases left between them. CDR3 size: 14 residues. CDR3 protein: CASSSRGGGEKLFF. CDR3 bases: TGCGCCAGCAGCTCCAGGGGAGGGGGTGAAAAACTGTTTTTT. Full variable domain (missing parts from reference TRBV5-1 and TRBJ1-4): KAGVTQTPRYLIKTRGQQVTLSCSPISGHRSVSWYQQTPGQGLQFLFEYFSETQRNKGNFPGRFSGRQFSNSRSEMNVSTLELGDSALYLCASSSRGGGEKLFFGSGTQLSVL.

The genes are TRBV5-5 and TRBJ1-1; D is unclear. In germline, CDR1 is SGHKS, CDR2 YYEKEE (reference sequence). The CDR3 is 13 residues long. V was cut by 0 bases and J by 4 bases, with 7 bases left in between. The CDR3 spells CASSLAEGTEAFF. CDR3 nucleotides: TGTGCCAGCAGCTTGGCCGAGGGCACTGAAGCTTTCTTT. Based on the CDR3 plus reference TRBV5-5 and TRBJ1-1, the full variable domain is DAGVTQSPTHLIKTRGQQVTLRCSPISGHKSVSWYQQVLGQGPQFIFQYYEKEERGRGNFPDRFSARQFPNYSSELNVNALLLGDSALYLCASSLAEGTEAFFGQGTRLTVV.

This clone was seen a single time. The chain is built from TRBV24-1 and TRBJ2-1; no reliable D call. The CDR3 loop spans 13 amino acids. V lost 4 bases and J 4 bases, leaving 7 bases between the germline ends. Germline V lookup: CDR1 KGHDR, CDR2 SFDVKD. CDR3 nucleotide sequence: TGTGCCACCAGTGAGGCAGTGTACAATGAGCAGTTCTTC. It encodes CATSEAVYNEQFF.

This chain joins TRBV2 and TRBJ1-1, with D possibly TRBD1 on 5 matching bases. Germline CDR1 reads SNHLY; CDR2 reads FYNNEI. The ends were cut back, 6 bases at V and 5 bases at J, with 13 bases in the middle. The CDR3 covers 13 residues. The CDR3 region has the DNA TGTGCCAGCAGGGAAACAGGAAGGACTGAAGCTTTCTTT. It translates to CASRETGRTEAFF.

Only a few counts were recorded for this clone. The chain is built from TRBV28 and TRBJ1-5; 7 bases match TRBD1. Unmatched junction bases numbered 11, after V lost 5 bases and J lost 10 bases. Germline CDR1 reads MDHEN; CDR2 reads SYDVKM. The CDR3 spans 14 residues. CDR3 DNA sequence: TGTGCCAGCAGTCTGACAGGGCTAATCAGCCCCCAGCATTTT. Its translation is CASSLTGLISPQHF.

The CDR3 region has the DNA TGTGCCAGCAGCGAAATACAGGGGGCTTTAATCACCTTC. It specifies CASSEIQGALITF. The chain is built from TRBV7-3 and TRBJ1-2; 9 bases are a match to TRBD1. V dropped 5 bases and J dropped 13; count of bases not matched to a gene: 11. CDR1 and CDR2 (germline): SGHTA, FQGTGA. The length of the CDR3 is 13 residues.

CDR3 in amino acids: CARSYMDRGSTEAFF. The CDR3 DNA sequence: TGTGCCAGAAGTTATATGGACAGGGGTTCTACTGAAGCTTTCTTT. The chain employs TRBV5-3 and TRBJ1-1, with 9 bases that match TRBD1. TRBV5-3 is reported as an ORF; its role is uncertain. CDR3 size: 15 residues. The junction had 10 bases not matched to a gene; V was cut back by 5 bases and J by 5 bases.

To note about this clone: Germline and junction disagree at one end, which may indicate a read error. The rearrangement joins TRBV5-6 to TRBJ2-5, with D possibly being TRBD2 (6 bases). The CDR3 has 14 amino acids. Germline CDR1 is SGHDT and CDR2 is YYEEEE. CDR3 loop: CASWMRGNQETQYF. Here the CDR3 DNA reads TGTGCCAGCTGGATGCGGGGAAACCAGGAGACCCAGTACTTC.

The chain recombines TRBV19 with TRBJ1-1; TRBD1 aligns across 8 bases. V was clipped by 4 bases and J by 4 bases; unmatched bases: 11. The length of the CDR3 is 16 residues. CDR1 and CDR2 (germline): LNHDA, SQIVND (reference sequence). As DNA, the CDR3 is TGTGCCAGTAGTAAAAATCAGGGGGCGCGGGGCACTGAAGCTTTCTTT. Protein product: CASSKNQGARGTEAFF.

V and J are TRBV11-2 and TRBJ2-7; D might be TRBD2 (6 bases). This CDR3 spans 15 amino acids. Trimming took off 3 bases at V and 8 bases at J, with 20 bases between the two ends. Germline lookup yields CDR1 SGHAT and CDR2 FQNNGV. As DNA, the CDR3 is TGTGCCAGCAGCTTGGAACCCGGGAGCAGAGCAAAGCAGTACTTC. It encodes CASSLEPGSRAKQYF. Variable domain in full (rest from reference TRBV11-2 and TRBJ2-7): EAGVAQSPRYKIIEKRQSVAFWCNPISGHATLYWYQQILGQGPKLLIQFQNNGVVDDSQLPKDRFSAERLKGVDSTLKIQPAKLEDSAVYLCASSLEPGSRAKQYFGPGTRLTVT.

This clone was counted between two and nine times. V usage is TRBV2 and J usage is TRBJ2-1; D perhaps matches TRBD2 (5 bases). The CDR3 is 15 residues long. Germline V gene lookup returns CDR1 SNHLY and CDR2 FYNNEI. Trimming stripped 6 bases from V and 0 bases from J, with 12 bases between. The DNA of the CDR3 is TGTGCCAGCAGCGAGGGTCCGAGCTCCTACAATGAGCAGTTCTTC. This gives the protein CASSEGPSSYNEQFF. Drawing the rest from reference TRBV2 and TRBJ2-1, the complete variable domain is EPEVTQTPSHQVTQMGQEVILRCVPISNHLYFYWYRQILGQKVEFLVSFYNNEISEKSEIFDDQFSVERPDGSNFTLKIRSTKLEDSAMYFCASSEGPSSYNEQFFGPGTRLTVL.

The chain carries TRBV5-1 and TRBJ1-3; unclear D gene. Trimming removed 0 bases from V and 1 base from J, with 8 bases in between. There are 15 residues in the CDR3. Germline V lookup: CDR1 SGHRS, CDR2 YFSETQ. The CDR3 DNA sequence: TGCGCCAGCAGCTTGGATAGCCAGTCTGGAAACACCATATATTTT. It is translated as CASSLDSQSGNTIYF.

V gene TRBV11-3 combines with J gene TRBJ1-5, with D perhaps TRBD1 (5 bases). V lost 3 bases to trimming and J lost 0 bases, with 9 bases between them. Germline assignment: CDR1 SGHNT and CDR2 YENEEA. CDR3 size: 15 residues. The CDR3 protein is CASSLTDDSNQPQHF. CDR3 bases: TGTGCCAGCAGCTTGACAGACGATAGCAATCAGCCCCAGCATTTT.

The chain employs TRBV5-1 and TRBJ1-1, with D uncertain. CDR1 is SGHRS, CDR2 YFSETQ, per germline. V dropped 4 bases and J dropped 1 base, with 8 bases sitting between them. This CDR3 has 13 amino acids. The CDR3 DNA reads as TGCGCCAGCAGCCAAGCAGGGAACACTGAAGCTTTCTTT. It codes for CASSQAGNTEAFF.

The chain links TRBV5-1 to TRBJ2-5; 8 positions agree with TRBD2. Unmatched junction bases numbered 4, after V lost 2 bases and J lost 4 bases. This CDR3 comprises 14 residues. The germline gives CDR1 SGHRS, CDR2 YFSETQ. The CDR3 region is CASSFLAGGETQYF. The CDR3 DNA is TGCGCCAGCAGCTTCCTGGCGGGAGGAGAGACCCAGTACTTC.

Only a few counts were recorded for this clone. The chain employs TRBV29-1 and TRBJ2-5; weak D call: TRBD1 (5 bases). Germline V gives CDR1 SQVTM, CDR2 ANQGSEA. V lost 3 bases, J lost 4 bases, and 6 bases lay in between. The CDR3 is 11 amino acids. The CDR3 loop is CSVDQGETQYF. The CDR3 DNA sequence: TGCAGCGTTGACCAGGGAGAGACCCAGTACTTC.

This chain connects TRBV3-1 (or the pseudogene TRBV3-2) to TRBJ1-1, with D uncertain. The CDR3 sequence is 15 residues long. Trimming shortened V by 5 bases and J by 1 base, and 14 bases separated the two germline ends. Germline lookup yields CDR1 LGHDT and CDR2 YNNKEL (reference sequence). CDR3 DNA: TGTGCCAGCAGCGTACGGACTGGAAGGAACACTGAAGCTTTCTTT. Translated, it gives CASSVRTGRNTEAFF.

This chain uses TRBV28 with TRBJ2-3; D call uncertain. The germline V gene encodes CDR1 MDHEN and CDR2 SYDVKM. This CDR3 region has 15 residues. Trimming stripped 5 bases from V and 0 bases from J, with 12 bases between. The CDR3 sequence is CASSETTRSTDTQYF. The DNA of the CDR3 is TGTGCCAGCAGTGAGACAACCAGAAGCACAGATACGCAGTATTTT.

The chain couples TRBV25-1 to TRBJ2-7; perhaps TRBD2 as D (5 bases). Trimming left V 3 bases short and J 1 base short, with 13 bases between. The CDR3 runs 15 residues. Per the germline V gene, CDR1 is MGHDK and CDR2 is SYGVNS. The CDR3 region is CASSDPFSGSYEQYF. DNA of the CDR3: TGTGCCAGCAGTGATCCCTTTTCGGGATCCTACGAGCAGTACTTC.

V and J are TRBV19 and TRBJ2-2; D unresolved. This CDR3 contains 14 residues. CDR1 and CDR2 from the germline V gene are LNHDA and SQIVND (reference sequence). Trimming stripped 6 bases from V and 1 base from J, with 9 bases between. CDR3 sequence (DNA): TGTGCCAGTAGGTTAGCAGAGAACACCGGGGAGCTGTTTTTT. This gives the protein CASRLAENTGELFF. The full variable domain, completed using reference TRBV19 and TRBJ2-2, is DGGITQSPKYLFRKEGQNVTLSCEQNLNHDAMYWYRQDPGQGLRLIYYSQIVNDFQKGDIAEGYSVSREKKESFPLTVTSAQKNPTAFYLCASRLAENTGELFFGEGSRLTVL.

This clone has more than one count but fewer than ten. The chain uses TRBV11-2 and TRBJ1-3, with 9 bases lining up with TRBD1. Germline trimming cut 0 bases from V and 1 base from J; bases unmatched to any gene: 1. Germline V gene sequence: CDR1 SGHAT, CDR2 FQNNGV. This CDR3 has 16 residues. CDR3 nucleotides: TGTGCCAGCAGCTTAGATGGGACAGGGTCTGGAAACACCATATATTTT. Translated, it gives CASSLDGTGSGNTIYF.

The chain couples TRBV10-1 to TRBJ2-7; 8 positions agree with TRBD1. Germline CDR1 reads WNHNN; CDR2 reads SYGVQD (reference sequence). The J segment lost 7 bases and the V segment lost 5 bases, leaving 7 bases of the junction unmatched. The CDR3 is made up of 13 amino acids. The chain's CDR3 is CASSPRTGREQYF. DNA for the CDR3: TGCGCCAGCAGTCCCAGGACAGGGCGGGAGCAGTACTTC.

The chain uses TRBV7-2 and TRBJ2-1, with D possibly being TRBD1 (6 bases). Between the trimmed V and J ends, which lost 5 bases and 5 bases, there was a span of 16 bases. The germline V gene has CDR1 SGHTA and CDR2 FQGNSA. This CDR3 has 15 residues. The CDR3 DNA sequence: TGTGCCAGCAGCCCCCCTTGGGGGCTGAACAATGAGCAGTTCTTC. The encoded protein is CASSPPWGLNNEQFF.

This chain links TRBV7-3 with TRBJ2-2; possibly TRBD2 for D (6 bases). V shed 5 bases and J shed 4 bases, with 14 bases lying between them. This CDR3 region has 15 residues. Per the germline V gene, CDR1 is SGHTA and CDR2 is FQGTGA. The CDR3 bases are TGTGCCAGCAGCCCGGACGGGGGACGCACCGGGGAGCTGTTTTTT. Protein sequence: CASSPDGGRTGELFF.

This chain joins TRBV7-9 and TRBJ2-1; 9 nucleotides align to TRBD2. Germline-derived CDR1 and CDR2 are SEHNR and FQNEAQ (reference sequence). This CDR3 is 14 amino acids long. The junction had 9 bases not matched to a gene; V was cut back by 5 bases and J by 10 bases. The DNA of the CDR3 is TGTGCCAGCAGCGCCCTAGCGGGATACGGAGAGCAGTTCTTC. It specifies CASSALAGYGEQFF.

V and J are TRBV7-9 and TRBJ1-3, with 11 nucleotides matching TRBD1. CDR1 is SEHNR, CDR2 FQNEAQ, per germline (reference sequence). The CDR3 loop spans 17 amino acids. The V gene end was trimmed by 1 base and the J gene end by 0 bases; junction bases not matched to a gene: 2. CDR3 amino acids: CASSLVGQGASGNTIYF. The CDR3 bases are TGTGCCAGCAGCTTAGTTGGACAGGGGGCCTCTGGAAACACCATATATTTT. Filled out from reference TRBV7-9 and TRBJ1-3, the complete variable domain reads DTGVSQNPRHKITKRGQNVTFRCDPISEHNRLYWYRQTLGQGPEFLTYFQNEAQLEKSRLLSDRFSAERPKGSFSTLEIQRTEQGDSAMYLCASSLVGQGASGNTIYFGEGSWLTVV.

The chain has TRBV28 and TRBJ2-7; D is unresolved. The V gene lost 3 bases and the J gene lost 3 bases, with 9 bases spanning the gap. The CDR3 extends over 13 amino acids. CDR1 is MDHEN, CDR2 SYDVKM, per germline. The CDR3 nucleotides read TGTGCCAGCAGTTTGGGCACCTTCTACGAGCAGTACTTC. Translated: CASSLGTFYEQYF.